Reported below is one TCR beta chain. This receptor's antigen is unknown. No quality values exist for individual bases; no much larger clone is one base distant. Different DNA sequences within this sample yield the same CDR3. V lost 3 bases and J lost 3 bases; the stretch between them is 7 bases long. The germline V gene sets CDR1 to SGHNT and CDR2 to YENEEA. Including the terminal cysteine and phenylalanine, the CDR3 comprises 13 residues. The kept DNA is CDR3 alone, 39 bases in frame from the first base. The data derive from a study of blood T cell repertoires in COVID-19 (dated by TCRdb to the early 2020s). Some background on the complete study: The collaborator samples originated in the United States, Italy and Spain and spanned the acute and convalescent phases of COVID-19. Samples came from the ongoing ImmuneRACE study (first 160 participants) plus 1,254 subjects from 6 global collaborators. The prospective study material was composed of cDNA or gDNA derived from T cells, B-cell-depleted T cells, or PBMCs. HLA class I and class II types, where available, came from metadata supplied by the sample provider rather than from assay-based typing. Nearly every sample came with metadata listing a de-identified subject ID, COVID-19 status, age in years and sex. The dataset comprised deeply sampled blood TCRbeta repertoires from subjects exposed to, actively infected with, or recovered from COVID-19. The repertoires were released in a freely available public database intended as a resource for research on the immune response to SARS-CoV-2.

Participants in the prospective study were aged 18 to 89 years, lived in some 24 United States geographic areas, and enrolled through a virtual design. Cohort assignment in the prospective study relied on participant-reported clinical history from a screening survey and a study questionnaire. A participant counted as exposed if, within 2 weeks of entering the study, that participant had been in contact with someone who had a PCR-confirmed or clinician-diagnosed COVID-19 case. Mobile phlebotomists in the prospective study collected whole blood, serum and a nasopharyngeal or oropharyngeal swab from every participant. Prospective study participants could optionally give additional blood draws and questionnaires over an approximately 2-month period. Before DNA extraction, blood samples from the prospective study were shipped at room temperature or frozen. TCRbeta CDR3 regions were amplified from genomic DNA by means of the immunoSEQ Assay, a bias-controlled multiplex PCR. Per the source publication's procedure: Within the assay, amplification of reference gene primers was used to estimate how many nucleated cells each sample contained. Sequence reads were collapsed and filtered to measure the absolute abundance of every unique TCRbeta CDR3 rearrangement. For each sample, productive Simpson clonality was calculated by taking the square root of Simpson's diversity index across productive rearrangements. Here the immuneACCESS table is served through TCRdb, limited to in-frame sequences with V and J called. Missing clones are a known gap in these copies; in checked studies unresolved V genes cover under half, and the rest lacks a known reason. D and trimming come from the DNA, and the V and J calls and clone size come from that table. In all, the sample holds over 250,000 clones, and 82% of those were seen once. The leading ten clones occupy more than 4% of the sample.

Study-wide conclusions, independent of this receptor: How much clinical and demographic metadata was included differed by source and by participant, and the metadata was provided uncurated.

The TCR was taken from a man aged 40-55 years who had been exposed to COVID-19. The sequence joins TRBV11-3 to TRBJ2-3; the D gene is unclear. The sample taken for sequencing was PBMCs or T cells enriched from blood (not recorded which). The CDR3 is CASSFPGTDTQYF. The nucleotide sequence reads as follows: TGTGCCAGCAGCTTTCCCGGGACAGATACGCAGTATTTT.